Listed here are 2 T cell receptor beta chains from one sample, sequenced in a study of T cells in Graves' hyperthyroidism and ophthalmopathy. TCR beta CDR3 region amplification was performed from RNA transcripts. The HTBI primer set served for first-round RT-PCR of the TCR CDR3. TCRdb processed the multiplex PCR reads anew with MiXCR; each CDR3 protein has one entry. The sample has about 600,000 distinct CDR3 sequences; around 16% are singletons. Sequenced input: blood. These receptors all stem from a woman between 40 and 55 years old with Graves' ophthalmopathy.

The V and J genes are TRBV3-1 and TRBJ2-5, with TRBD2 identical over 7 bases. Trimming removed 2 bases from V and 3 bases from J; junction bases left unmatched: 6. Looked up from germline, CDR1 is LGHDT and CDR2 is YNNKEL (reference sequence). This CDR3 has 15 amino acids. CDR3 bases: TGTGCCAGCAGCCAATTCGTGGGAGGGGAAGAGACCCAGTACTTC. Residues: CASSQFVGGEETQYF.

This clonotype was observed at least ten times. This rearrangement joins TRBV18 to TRBJ1-6; D not resolved. Germline values: CDR1 KGHSH, CDR2 LQKENI. The CDR3 covers 12 residues. V gave up 5 bases and J gave up 4 bases, with 3 bases separating them. The CDR3 sequence: CASSAYNSPLHF. The DNA of the CDR3 is TGTGCCAGCTCAGCGTATAATTCACCCCTCCACTTT.